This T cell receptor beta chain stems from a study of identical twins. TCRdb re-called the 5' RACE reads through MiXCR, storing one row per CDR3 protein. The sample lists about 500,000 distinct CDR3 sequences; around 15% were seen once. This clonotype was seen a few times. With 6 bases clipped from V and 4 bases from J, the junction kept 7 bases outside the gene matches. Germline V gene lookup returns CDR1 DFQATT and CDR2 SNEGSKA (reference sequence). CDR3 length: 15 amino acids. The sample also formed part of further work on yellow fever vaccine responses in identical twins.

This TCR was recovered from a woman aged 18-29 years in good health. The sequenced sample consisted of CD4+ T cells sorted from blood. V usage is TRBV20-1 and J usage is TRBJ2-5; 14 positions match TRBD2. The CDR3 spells CSALTSGRAGETQYF. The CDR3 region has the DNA TGCAGTGCCCTGACTAGCGGGAGGGCGGGAGAGACCCAGTACTTC.